Presented here are 26 T cell receptor beta chains from one specimen sequenced in a study of identical twins. TCRdb re-called the 5' RACE reads through MiXCR, storing one row per CDR3 protein. The table has just under 550,000 distinct CDR3 sequences, approximately 16% seen once. The same data also went into a second study, on yellow fever vaccine responses in identical twins.

Source material: CD4+ T cells sorted from blood. These receptors were taken from a woman aged 18 to 35 in good health.

This clonotype was seen a few times. V is TRBV12-3 or TRBV12-4 and J is TRBJ2-7; D gene uncertain. CDR3 size: 12 residues. The V end lost 2 bases, the J end lost 6 bases, and 8 bases lay between the germline ends. The CDR3 region is CASSLQRSEQYF. The CDR3 DNA is TGTGCCAGCAGTTTACAGCGCAGCGAGCAGTACTTC.

This clonotype was counted only a few times. This sequence joins TRBV6-5 and TRBJ1-2; no firm D call. Trimming cost V 6 bases and J 4 bases, with 9 bases left between them. The CDR3 extends over 12 amino acids. CDR1 MNHEY and CDR2 SVGAGI come from the germline V gene. As DNA, the CDR3 is TGTGCCAGCAGGGCCTGGGGCTATGGCTACACCTTC. Encoded protein: CASRAWGYGYTF.

This clonotype was seen only a few times. This chain links TRBV7-7 with TRBJ2-1, with a weak D call TRBD2 (5 bases). Trimming took 6 bases from V and 5 from J, leaving 14 bases between them. The CDR3 is made up of 14 amino acids. Per the germline V gene, CDR1 is SSHAT and CDR2 is FNYEAQ (reference sequence). The CDR3 region is CASSSRLGDNEQFF. CDR3 sequence (DNA): TGTGCCAGCAGTTCGAGACTGGGAGACAATGAGCAGTTCTTC.

The V call is TRBV28, the J call TRBJ2-3; D unclear. Germline CDR1 reads MDHEN; CDR2 reads SYDVKM. The V end was cut by 8 bases, the J end by 2 bases, with 17 bases between. This CDR3 spans 15 amino acids. CDR3 region: CASYPLGSSTDTQYF. The CDR3 DNA sequence: TGTGCCAGCTATCCTCTGGGGTCGTCCACAGATACGCAGTATTTT.

The chain carries TRBV3-1 and TRBJ1-1, with D unresolved. Looked up from germline, CDR1 is LGHDT and CDR2 is YNNKEL (reference sequence). The CDR3 spans 17 residues. The V and J ends lost 1 base and 1 base respectively, with 16 bases between them. The CDR3 spells CASSQAFSHVKNTEAFF. In DNA, the CDR3 is TGTGCCAGCAGCCAAGCGTTCTCCCACGTTAAGAACACTGAAGCTTTCTTT.

This clonotype was counted a few times. The chain combines TRBV24-1 with TRBJ2-2; D is uncertain. The CDR3 extends over 15 amino acids. The germline V gene encodes CDR1 KGHDR and CDR2 SFDVKD. V was trimmed by 5 bases and J by 1 base, leaving 10 bases between them. The CDR3 sequence: CATSGGVMNTGELFF. CDR3 bases: TGTGCCACCAGTGGTGGGGTGATGAACACCGGGGAGCTGTTTTTT.

This clonotype has a handful of counts. V is TRBV11-2 and J is TRBJ2-2, with D unresolved. This CDR3 contains 15 residues. The V end lost 2 bases, the J end lost 4 bases, and 11 bases lay between the germline ends. Germline-derived CDR1 and CDR2 are SGHAT and FQNNGV. CDR3 DNA: TGTGCCAGCAGCTTAAGGCGGCAGGTCACCGGGGAGCTGTTTTTT. Translating gives CASSLRRQVTGELFF.

The sample holds many counts of this clonotype. The chain has TRBV24-1 and TRBJ2-7; D is unclear. CDR3 length: 13 amino acids. Germline V gene lookup returns CDR1 KGHDR and CDR2 SFDVKD. Trimming removed 3 bases from V and 3 bases from J, with 8 bases in between. CDR3 residues: CATSDRVGYEQYV. Here the CDR3 DNA reads TGTGCCACCAGTGATAGGGTAGGCTACGAGCAGTACGTC.

The sample holds a few counts of this clonotype. V and J are TRBV11-2 and TRBJ2-7; no clear D. The CDR3 loop spans 11 amino acids. The germline gives CDR1 SGHAT, CDR2 FQNNGV. V dropped 6 bases and J dropped 2 bases, with 5 bases sitting between them. CDR3 protein: CASSRAYEQYF. The CDR3 DNA follows: TGTGCCAGCAGTCGAGCCTACGAGCAGTACTTC.

This clonotype has a handful of counts. This sequence joins TRBV5-1 and TRBJ1-1, with D possibly matching TRBD1 (5 bases). CDR3 size: 13 residues. The V gene's germline CDR1 is SGHRS and CDR2 YFSETQ. V lost 2 bases and J lost 3, with 8 bases in between. The CDR3 DNA sequence: TGCGCCAGCAGCTTTTGGGGCGACACTGAAGCTTTCTTT. Encoded protein: CASSFWGDTEAFF. Filled out from reference TRBV5-1 and TRBJ1-1, the complete variable domain reads KAGVTQTPRYLIKTRGQQVTLSCSPISGHRSVSWYQQTPGQGLQFLFEYFSETQRNKGNFPGRFSGRQFSNSRSEMNVSTLELGDSALYLCASSFWGDTEAFFGQGTRLTVV.

This clonotype was counted between two and nine times. In DNA, the CDR3 is TGTGCCAGCAGTGACTCGGGGGGAGGGCCTGGTTCGCAGTTCTTC. It is translated as CASSDSGGGPGSQFF. V gene TRBV6-4 combines with J gene TRBJ2-1; TRBD2 matches 7 bases. This CDR3 spans 15 amino acids. Trimming cost V 0 bases and J 12 bases; bases outside gene matches: 11. Germline V lookup: CDR1 MRHNA, CDR2 SNTAGT.

The DNA for the CDR3 is TGCGCCAGCAGCCCCGGACAGAACCCGGATGGCTACACCTTC. This sequence encodes CASSPGQNPDGYTF. This sequence joins TRBV5-1 and TRBJ1-2; a possible D gene is TRBD1 (6 bases). Germline V gives CDR1 SGHRS, CDR2 YFSETQ. This CDR3 region has 14 residues. V was shortened by 4 bases and J by 6 bases, with 16 bases between the two germline ends.

The V gene is TRBV18, the J gene TRBJ2-2, with D perhaps being TRBD1 or TRBD2 (5 bases each). V gave up 1 base and J gave up 0 bases, with 9 bases separating them. Looked up from germline, CDR1 is KGHSH and CDR2 is LQKENI. This CDR3 has 16 amino acids. CDR3 DNA sequence: TGTGCCAGCTCACCACAATTGGGGGCGAACACCGGGGAGCTGTTTTTT. This encodes CASSPQLGANTGELFF.

This chain joins TRBV7-2 and TRBJ2-5; D is perhaps TRBD1 (6 bases). The V end lost 5 bases, the J end lost 4 bases, and 17 bases lay between the germline ends. This CDR3 is 15 amino acids long. Germline CDR1 reads SGHTA; CDR2 reads FQGNSA. The CDR3 DNA reads TGTGCCAGCAGCCCGGGGCAGGGGCCCAGAGAGACCCAGTACTTC. As protein: CASSPGQGPRETQYF. The full variable domain, with the rest looked up from reference TRBV7-2 and TRBJ2-5, is GAGVSQSPSNKVTEKGKDVELRCDPISGHTALYWYRQSLGQGLEFLIYFQGNSAPDKSGLPSDRFSAERTGGSVSTLTIQRTQQEDSAVYLCASSPGQGPRETQYFGPGTRLLVL.

In its sample, this clonotype was seen a few times. The chain uses TRBV7-8 and TRBJ1-1, with D maybe TRBD1 (5 bases). The ends were cut back, 0 bases at V and 3 bases at J, with 14 bases in the middle. This CDR3 contains 16 residues. CDR1 and CDR2 (germline): SGHVS, FQNEAQ. Written as DNA, the CDR3 is TGTGCCAGCAGCTTAGCGACCGGGGGTTGGGACACTGAAGCTTTCTTT. Translation gives CASSLATGGWDTEAFF. Drawing the rest from reference TRBV7-8 and TRBJ1-1, the complete variable domain is GAGVSQSPRYKVAKRGQDVALRCDPISGHVSLFWYQQALGQGPEFLTYFQNEAQLDKSGLPSDRFFAERPEGSVSTLKIQRTQQEDSAVYLCASSLATGGWDTEAFFGQGTRLTVV.

This clonotype was counted between two and nine times. DNA for the CDR3: TGTGCCAGCAGTTGCAGAGGGCCTCCACAGGGGGCTACCTACGAGCAGTACGTC. It encodes CASSCRGPPQGATYEQYV. The chain uses TRBV14 and TRBJ2-7, with 9 bases identical to TRBD1. In germline, CDR1 is SGHDN, CDR2 FVKESK. Trimming removed 6 bases from V and 2 bases from J; junction bases left unmatched: 17. The CDR3 is made up of 18 amino acids.

This clonotype was observed a few times. V and J are TRBV11-2 and TRBJ2-3; D is uncertain. Trimming removed 2 bases from V and 4 bases from J, with 7 bases in between. From germline, CDR1 is SGHAT and CDR2 FQNNGV. The CDR3 runs to 13 residues. CDR3 coding DNA: TGTGCCAGCAGCTTAATTAGGGCAGATACGCAGTATTTT. Translated: CASSLIRADTQYF.

The V gene is TRBV7-2, the J gene TRBJ2-5; D not resolved. Trimming removed 1 base at V and 5 bases at J, with 11 bases between. Germline CDR1 and CDR2: SGHTA and FQGNSA. The CDR3 runs to 14 residues. CDR3 nucleotide sequence: TGTGCCAGCAGCTTAGTATCCGGTTGGGAGACCCAGTACTTC. Translation gives CASSLVSGWETQYF.

CDR3 residues: CAIPGGGPNTGELFF. The CDR3 DNA is TGTGCCATCCCCGGCGGGGGCCCGAACACCGGGGAGCTGTTTTTT. V gene TRBV10-3 combines with J gene TRBJ2-2; D perhaps matches TRBD2 (7 bases). Trimming shortened V by 8 bases and J by 0 bases, and 13 bases separated the two germline ends. Germline-derived CDR1 and CDR2 are ENHRY and SYGVKD. The CDR3 is 15 amino acids.

This clonotype was recorded a few times. V and J are TRBV5-5 and TRBJ1-1, with TRBD1 matching 7 bases. After removal of 4 bases from V and 1 base from J, the junction contained 7 bases not matched to a gene. CDR1 and CDR2 (germline): SGHKS, YYEKEE (reference sequence). This CDR3 has 15 residues. The DNA of the CDR3 is TGTGCCAGCAGCCAACCGGGACAGTCGAACACTGAAGCTTTCTTT. Translating it yields CASSQPGQSNTEAFF.

The chain recombines TRBV29-1 with TRBJ2-5; no firm D call. The CDR3 is 12 residues long. Germline-derived CDR1 and CDR2 are SQVTM and ANQGSEA. Trimming took off 7 bases at V and 5 bases at J, with 14 bases between the two ends. The CDR3 bases are TGCAGCGCCCAGGTTCTAGGGGAGACCCAGTACTTC. This codes for CSAQVLGETQYF. Full variable domain (outside the CDR3, taken from reference TRBV29-1 and TRBJ2-5): SAVISQKPSRDICQRGTSLTIQCQVDSQVTMMFWYRQQPGQSLTLIATANQGSEATYESGFVIDKFPISRPNLTFSTLTVSNMSPEDSSIYLCSAQVLGETQYFGPGTRLLVL.

The V and J genes are TRBV28 and TRBJ1-2, with a weak D call TRBD1 (5 bases). The length of the CDR3 is 10 residues. The germline V and J ends were trimmed by 10 bases and 6 bases, with 9 bases remaining between them. CDR1 and CDR2 from the germline V gene are MDHEN and SYDVKM. The chain's CDR3 is CAIGGDGYTF. CDR3 in DNA: TGTGCCATCGGGGGTGATGGCTACACCTTC.

V and J are TRBV28 and TRBJ2-7; D not resolved. Germline CDR1 reads MDHEN; CDR2 reads SYDVKM. This CDR3 is 12 amino acids long. V was shortened by 3 bases and J by 7 bases, with 10 bases between the two germline ends. CDR3 sequence (DNA): TGTGCCAGCAGTTTTACTACGGCTGAGCAGTACTTC. Residues: CASSFTTAEQYF. The full variable domain, in which reference TRBV28 and TRBJ2-7 provide the parts outside the CDR3, is DVKVTQSSRYLVKRTGEKVFLECVQDMDHENMFWYRQDPGLGLRLIYFSYDVKMKEKGDIPEGYSVSREKKERFSLILESASTNQTSMYLCASSFTTAEQYFGPGTRLTVT.

The sample holds a few counts of this clonotype. The chain is built from TRBV7-9 and TRBJ2-1; TRBD1 aligns across 8 bases. The CDR3 spans 15 residues. Unmatched junction bases numbered 5, after V lost 1 base and J lost 6 bases. Germline lookup yields CDR1 SEHNR and CDR2 FQNEAQ (reference sequence). CDR3 loop: CASSLGTGHGNEQFF. The CDR3 bases are TGTGCCAGCAGCTTAGGGACAGGGCATGGCAATGAGCAGTTCTTC.

This clonotype was recorded at least ten times. The rearrangement uses TRBV5-1 and TRBJ2-3; D is tentatively TRBD1 or TRBD2 (5 bases each). The CDR3 is made up of 16 amino acids. Deletions cut 0 bases from V and 1 base from J, with 12 bases between. Germline V CDR1 and CDR2: SGHRS, YFSETQ. CDR3 DNA: TGCGCCAGCAGCTTGGGGGGGACGGATGGCACAGATACGCAGTATTTT. Its protein is CASSLGGTDGTDTQYF.

This clonotype was recorded many times. The V call is TRBV12-3 or TRBV12-4, the J call TRBJ2-1; perhaps TRBD2 as D (6 bases). The V gene lost 5 bases and the J gene lost 2 bases, with 16 bases spanning the gap. The CDR3 sequence is 16 residues long. The CDR3: CASSPPGTGAYNEQFF. CDR3 nucleotides: TGTGCCAGCAGTCCCCCCGGGACTGGGGCCTACAATGAGCAGTTCTTC.